This paragraph covers one TCR beta chain sequence. In germline, CDR1 is SGHAT, CDR2 FQNNGV. This CDR3 contains 16 residues. Trimming pared 0 bases from V and 0 bases from J, leaving 10 bases between. Under the authors' procedure: Amplification with reference gene primers provided the estimates of nucleated cell counts. The method was immunoSEQ multiplex PCR; TCRdb's version includes in-frame clones alone and lacks a portion of them. V and J calls and clone size are given by that table; D and trimming were obtained from the DNA. Among a few hundred thousand clones listed, 84% were seen once. These data belong to a study of blood T cell repertoires in COVID-19. Study details: Specimens from acute and convalescent COVID-19 originated in the United States, Italy and Spain. Sources were T cells, B-cell-depleted T cells, or PBMCs; the material itself was cDNA or gDNA.

The sequence came from a man in his 60s with acute or convalescent COVID-19. Source material: peripheral blood. The genes are TRBV11-2 and TRBJ2-3; tentatively, D is TRBD2 (5 bases). The CDR3 spells CASSLEFDYSTDTQYF. CDR3 coding DNA: TGTGCCAGCAGCTTAGAGTTTGACTACAGCACAGATACGCAGTATTTT.